Below, one T cell receptor beta chain is given with its context. Its specificity is unknown. V was shortened by 6 bases and J by 4 bases, with 14 bases between the two germline ends. Germline loops: CDR1 SGHRS, CDR2 YFSETQ. This CDR3 is 15 amino acids long. This entry belongs to a study of OX40 agonist ivuxolimab in advanced cancers. Background on the study: Three patients got partial responses; one had hepatocellular carcinoma and two had cutaneous melanoma. The study's findings and limits: CD8+ T cells (on average) carried more expanded clones than CD4+ T cells. Some nonresponders also had low normalized T-cell clonal expansion. Among patients with partial responses at 0.1-3.0 mg/kg, clonal expansion was among the lowest.

Assay used: immunoSEQ multiplex PCR; TCRdb lists only in-frame clones, some missing. The sample has 65,000 to 100,000 clones; about 86% are singletons. The sample in question was CD4+ or CD8+ T cells sorted from blood, obtained in a trial of the OX40 agonist ivuxolimab. The V and J genes are TRBV5-1 and TRBJ2-6; TRBD1 might be the D (5 bases). The clonotype was recovered from an adult with an advanced solid tumor such as melanoma, head and neck, liver or kidney cancer. The CDR3 bases are TGCGCCAGCAACGGACACGGCGCGGGGGCCAACGTCCTGACTTTC. Its translation is CASNGHGAGANVLTF.